The source of this TCR beta chain is a study of blood T cells in healthy people across ages. Study-level results: As naive T cell percentage varied, TCR beta diversity correlated strongly with it. It was held that the diversity estimates obtained from one million T cells were underestimates.

Combining a sample-barcoded 5' primer with a J-beta primer mix, a second PCR ran for roughly 6 to 12 cycles. Tags on each cDNA molecule came from a template-switch adaptor with 12 random nucleotides. TCRdb reprocessed the 5' RACE reads with MiXCR, giving one entry per CDR3 protein. The sample holds approximately 780,000 distinct CDR3 sequences; around 25% are singletons and the top ten take around 3%. The CDR3 runs to 11 residues. CDR1 is LNHNV and CDR2 is YYDKDF in the germline V gene (reference sequence). V shed 6 bases and J shed 4 bases, with 7 bases lying between them. This clonotype occurred a few times. What it binds is unknown. Per sample, at least 6 micrograms of total RNA were extracted. The same data also contributed to another study, on T cells of mothers and their children.

The chain combines TRBV15 with TRBJ2-7; weak D call: TRBD1 (6 bases). Sequencing was performed on blood. The source of this sequence is a boy between 5 and 17 years old in good health. Written as DNA, the CDR3 is TGTGCCACCAGAGACAGGTACGAGCAGTACTTC. This encodes CATRDRYEQYF.